This T cell receptor (beta chain) was retrieved from a study of early T cells in non-severe SARS-CoV-2 infection. Study context: The input, bulk RNA from unsorted whole blood, was sequenced, and chains were unpaired. Study-wide findings and caveats: Private and CD4 specificities were missed by VDJdb matching, skewed to anti-spike CD8.

The germline gives CDR1 SGHVS, CDR2 FNYEAQ. V lost 1 base to trimming and J lost 8 bases; unmatched junction nucleotides: 3. The CDR3 extends over 15 amino acids. This clonotype showed up many times. Antigen unknown. Individually, cDNA molecules had unique molecular identifiers attached to them. TCRdb called the 5' RACE reads again in MiXCR, with one record for every CDR3 protein. The sample has about 54,000 distinct CDR3 sequences; about 7.6% are singletons. V gene TRBV7-6 combines with J gene TRBJ2-1; 12 nucleotides line up with TRBD2. Sequenced material: whole blood, taken at baseline. The sequence was collected from an adult who was a healthcare worker with PCR-confirmed SARS-CoV-2 infection or an uninfected control (not recorded which). CDR3 sequence (DNA): TGTGCCAGCAGCTTAGAACTAGCGGGAGGCTATGAGCAGTTCTTC. Translated, it gives CASSLELAGGYEQFF.